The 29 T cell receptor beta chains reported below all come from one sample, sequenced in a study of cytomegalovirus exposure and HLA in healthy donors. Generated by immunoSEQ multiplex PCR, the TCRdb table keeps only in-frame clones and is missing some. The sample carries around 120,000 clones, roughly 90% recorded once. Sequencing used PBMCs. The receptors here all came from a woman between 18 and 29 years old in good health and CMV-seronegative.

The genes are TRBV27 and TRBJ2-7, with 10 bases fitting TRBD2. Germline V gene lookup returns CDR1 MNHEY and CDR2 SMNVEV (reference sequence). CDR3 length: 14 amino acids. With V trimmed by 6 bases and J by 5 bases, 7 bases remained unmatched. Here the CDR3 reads CASSRSGRYHEQYF. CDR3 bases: TGTGCCAGCAGCCGTAGCGGGAGGTATCACGAGCAGTACTTC.

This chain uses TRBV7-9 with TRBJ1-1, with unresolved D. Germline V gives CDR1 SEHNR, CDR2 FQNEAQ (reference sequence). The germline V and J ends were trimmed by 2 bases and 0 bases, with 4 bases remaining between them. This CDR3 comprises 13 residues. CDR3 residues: CASSLSVNTEAFF. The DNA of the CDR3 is TGTGCCAGCAGCTTATCAGTGAACACTGAAGCTTTCTTT.

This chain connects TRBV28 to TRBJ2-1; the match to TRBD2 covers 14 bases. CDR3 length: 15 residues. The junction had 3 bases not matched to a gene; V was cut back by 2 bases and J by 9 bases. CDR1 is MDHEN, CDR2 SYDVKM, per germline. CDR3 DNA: TGTGCCAGCAGTTTAGAGACTAGCGGGAGGGGTGAGCAGTTCTTC. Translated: CASSLETSGRGEQFF.

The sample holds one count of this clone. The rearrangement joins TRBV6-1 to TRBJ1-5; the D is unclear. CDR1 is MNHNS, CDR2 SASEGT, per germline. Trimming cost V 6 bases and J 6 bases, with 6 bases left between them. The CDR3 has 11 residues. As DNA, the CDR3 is TGTGCCAGCAGCCTAGGTCAGCCCCAGCATTTT. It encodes CASSLGQPQHF.

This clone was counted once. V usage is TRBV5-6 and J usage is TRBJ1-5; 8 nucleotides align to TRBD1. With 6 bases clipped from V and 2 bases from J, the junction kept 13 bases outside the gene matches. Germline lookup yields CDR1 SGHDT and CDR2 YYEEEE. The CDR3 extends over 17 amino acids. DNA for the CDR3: TGTGCCAGCACCCAATTAAGACAGGGGACAGGCAATCAGCCCCAGCATTTT. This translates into CASTQLRQGTGNQPQHF. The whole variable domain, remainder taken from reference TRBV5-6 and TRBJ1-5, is DAGVTQSPTHLIKTRGQQVTLRCSPKSGHDTVSWYQQALGQGPQFIFQYYEEEERQRGNFPDRFSGHQFPNYSSELNVNALLLGDSALYLCASTQLRQGTGNQPQHFGDGTRLSIL.

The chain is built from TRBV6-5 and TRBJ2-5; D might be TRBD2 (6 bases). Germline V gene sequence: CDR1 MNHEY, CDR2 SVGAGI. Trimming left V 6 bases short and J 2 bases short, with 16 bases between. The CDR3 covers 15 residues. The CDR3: CASRPVGTEQETQYF. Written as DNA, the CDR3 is TGTGCCAGCAGACCAGTCGGGACTGAGCAAGAGACCCAGTACTTC.

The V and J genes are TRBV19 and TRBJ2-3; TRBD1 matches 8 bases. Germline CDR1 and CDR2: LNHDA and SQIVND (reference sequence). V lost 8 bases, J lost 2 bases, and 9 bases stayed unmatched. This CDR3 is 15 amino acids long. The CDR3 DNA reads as TGTGCCAGTCGGCGGGGACAGGCCATCACAGATACGCAGTATTTT. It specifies CASRRGQAITDTQYF.

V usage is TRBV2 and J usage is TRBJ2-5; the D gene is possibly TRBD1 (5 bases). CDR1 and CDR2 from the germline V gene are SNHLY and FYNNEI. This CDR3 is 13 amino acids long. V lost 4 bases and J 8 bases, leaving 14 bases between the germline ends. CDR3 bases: TGTGCCAGCAGTGCTCAGTCAGGACATACCCAGTACTTC. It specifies CASSAQSGHTQYF.

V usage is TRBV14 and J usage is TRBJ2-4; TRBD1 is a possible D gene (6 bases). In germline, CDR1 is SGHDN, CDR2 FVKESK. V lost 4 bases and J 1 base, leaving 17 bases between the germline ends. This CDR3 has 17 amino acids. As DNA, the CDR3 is TGTGCCAGCAGCCTACGGACAGCTCTGTCGGCCAAAAACATTCAGTACTTC. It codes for CASSLRTALSAKNIQYF.

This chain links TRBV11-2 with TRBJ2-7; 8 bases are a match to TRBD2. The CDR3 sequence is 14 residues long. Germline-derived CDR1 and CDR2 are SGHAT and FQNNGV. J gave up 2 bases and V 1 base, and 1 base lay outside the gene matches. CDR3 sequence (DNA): TGTGCCAGCAGCTTAGGTAGCGGGACCTACGAGCAGTACTTC. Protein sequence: CASSLGSGTYEQYF.

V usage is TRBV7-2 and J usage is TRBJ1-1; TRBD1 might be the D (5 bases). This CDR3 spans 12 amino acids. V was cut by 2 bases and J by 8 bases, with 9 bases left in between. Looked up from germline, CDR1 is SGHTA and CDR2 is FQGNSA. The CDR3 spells CASSLWGSEAFF. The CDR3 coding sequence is TGTGCCAGCAGCTTATGGGGCTCGGAAGCTTTCTTT.

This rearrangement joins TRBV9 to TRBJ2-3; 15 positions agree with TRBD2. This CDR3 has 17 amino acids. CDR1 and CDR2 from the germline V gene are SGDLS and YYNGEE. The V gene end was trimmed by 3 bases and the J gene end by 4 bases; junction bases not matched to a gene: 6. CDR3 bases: TGTGCCAGCAGCGAGGGGACTAGCGGGAGGTGGGCAGATACGCAGTATTTT. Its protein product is CASSEGTSGRWADTQYF.

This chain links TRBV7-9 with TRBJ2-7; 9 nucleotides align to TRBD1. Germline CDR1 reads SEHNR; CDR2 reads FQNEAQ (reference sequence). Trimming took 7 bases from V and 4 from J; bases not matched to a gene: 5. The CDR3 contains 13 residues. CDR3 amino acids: CASTPGQGYEQYF. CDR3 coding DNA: TGTGCCAGCACACCGGGACAGGGATACGAGCAGTACTTC.

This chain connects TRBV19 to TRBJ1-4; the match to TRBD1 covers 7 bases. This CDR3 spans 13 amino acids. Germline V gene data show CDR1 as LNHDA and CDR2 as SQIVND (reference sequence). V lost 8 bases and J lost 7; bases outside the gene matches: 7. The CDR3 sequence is CASATTGFEKLFF. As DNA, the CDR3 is TGTGCCAGTGCTACGACAGGGTTTGAAAAACTGTTTTTT.

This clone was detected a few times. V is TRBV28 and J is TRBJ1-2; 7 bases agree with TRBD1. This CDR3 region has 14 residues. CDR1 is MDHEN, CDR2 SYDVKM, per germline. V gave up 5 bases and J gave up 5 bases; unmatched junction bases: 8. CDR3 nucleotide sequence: TGTGCCAGCAGTCCTCCGGGACAGTTTTATGGCTACACCTTC. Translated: CASSPPGQFYGYTF.

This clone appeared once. The CDR3 DNA follows: TGTGCCAGCAGCCAAGGGACTAGCACAGATACGCAGTATTTT. Residues: CASSQGTSTDTQYF. The V gene is TRBV4-2, the J gene TRBJ2-3; TRBD2 is a possible D gene (5 bases). Looked up from germline, CDR1 is LGHNA and CDR2 is YNFKEQ. The CDR3 runs 14 residues. Trimming pared 1 base from V and 0 bases from J, leaving 5 bases between.

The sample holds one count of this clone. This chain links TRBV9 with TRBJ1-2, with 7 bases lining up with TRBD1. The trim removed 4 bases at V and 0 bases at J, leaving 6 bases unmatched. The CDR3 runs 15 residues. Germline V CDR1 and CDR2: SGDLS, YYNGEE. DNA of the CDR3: TGTGCCAGCAGCCCTGGGGACAGCCCTAACTATGGCTACACCTTC. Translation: CASSPGDSPNYGYTF.

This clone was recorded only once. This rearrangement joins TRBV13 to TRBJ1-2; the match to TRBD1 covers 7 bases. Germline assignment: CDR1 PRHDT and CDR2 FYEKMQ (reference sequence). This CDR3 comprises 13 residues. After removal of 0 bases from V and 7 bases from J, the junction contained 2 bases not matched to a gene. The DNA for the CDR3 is TGTGCCAGCAGCTTAGGTCAGGGGGGTGGCTACACCTTC. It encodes CASSLGQGGGYTF.

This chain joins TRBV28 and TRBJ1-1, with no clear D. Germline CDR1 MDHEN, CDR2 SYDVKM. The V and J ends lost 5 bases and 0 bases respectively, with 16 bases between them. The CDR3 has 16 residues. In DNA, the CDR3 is TGTGCCAGCAGTCTCCCACGGGGAGGATTGAACACTGAAGCTTTCTTT. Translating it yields CASSLPRGGLNTEAFF. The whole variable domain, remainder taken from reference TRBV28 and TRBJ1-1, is DVKVTQSSRYLVKRTGEKVFLECVQDMDHENMFWYRQDPGLGLRLIYFSYDVKMKEKGDIPEGYSVSREKKERFSLILESASTNQTSMYLCASSLPRGGLNTEAFFGQGTRLTVV.

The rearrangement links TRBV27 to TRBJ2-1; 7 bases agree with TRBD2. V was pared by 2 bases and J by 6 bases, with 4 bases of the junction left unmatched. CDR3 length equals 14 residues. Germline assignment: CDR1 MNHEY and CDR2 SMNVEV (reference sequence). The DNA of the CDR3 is TGTGCCAGCAGTTTAGCGGGAGCGATCAATGAGCAGTTCTTC. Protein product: CASSLAGAINEQFF.

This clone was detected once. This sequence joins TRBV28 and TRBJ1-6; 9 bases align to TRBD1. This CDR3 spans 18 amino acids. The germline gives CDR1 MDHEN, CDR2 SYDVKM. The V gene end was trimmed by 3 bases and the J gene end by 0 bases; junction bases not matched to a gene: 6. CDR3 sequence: CASSLPGTGSSYNSPLHF. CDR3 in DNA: TGTGCCAGCAGTTTGCCCGGGACAGGGAGCTCCTATAATTCACCCCTCCACTTT.

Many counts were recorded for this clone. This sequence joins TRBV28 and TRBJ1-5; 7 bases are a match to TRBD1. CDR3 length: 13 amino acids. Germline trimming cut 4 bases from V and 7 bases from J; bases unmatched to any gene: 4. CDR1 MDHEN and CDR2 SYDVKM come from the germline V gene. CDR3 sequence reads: CASSYRGGQPQHF. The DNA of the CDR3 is TGTGCCAGCAGTTACAGGGGTGGGCAGCCCCAGCATTTT.

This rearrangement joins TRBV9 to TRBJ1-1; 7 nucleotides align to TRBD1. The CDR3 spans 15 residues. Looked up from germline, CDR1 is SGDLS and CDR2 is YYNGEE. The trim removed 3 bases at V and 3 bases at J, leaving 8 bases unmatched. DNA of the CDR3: TGTGCCAGCAGCGGCACAGGGGTAGGGTACACTGAAGCTTTCTTT. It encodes CASSGTGVGYTEAFF.

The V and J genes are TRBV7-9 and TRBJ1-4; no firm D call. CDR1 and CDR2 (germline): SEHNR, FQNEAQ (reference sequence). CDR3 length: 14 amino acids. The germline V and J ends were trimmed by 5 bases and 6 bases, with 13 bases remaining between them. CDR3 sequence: CASSQGGTYEKLFF. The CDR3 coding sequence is TGTGCCAGCAGCCAAGGAGGCACTTATGAAAAACTGTTTTTT.

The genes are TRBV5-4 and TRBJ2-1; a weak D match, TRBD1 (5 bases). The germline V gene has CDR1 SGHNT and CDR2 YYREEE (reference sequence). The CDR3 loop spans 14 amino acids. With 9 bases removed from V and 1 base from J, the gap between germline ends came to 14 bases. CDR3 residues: CATRVHGSYNEQFF. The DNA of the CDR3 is TGTGCCACCAGGGTCCACGGGTCCTACAATGAGCAGTTCTTC.

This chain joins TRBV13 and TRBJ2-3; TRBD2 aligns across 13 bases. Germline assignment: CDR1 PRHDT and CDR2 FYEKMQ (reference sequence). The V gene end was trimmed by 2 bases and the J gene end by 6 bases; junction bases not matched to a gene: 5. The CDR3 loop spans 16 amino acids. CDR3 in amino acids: CASSLRGLAGWDTQYF. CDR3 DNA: TGTGCCAGCAGCTTACGGGGACTAGCGGGGTGGGATACGCAGTATTTT.

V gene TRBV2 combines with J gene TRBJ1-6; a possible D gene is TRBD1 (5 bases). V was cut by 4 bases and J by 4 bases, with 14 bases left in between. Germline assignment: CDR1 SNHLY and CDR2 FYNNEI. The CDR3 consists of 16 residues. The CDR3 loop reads CASSVRPGLYNSPLHF. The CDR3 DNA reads TGTGCCAGCAGTGTTCGTCCGGGACTGTATAATTCACCCCTCCACTTT.

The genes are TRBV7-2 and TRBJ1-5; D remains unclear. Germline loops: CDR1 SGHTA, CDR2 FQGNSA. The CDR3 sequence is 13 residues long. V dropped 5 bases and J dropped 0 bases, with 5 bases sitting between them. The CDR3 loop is CASSLNSNQPQHF. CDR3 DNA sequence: TGTGCCAGCAGCCTAAATAGCAATCAGCCCCAGCATTTT. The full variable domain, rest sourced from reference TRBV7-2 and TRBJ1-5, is GAGVSQSPSNKVTEKGKDVELRCDPISGHTALYWYRQSLGQGLEFLIYFQGNSAPDKSGLPSDRFSAERTGGSVSTLTIQRTQQEDSAVYLCASSLNSNQPQHFGDGTRLSIL.

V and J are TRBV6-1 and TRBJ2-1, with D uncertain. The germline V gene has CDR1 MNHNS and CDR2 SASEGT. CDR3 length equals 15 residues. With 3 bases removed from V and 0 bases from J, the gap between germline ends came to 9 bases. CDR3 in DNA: TGTGCCAGCAGTGAGACACCGAGCTCCTACAATGAGCAGTTCTTC. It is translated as CASSETPSSYNEQFF.